This T cell receptor beta chain emerged from a study of blood T cell repertoires in COVID-19. Background on the study: Material from acute and convalescent COVID-19 was sourced from the United States, Italy and Spain. PBMCs, B-cell-depleted T cells, or T cells were the source of the cDNA or gDNA that made up the material.

Germline values: CDR1 MNHEY, CDR2 SVGAGI. CDR3 length equals 15 residues. V dropped 0 bases and J dropped 7 bases, with 10 bases sitting between them. In the original workflow: Researchers report that nucleated cell counts were estimated from reference gene primer amplification. The protocol was immunoSEQ multiplex PCR, while the TCRdb copy is restricted to in-frame clones and leaves out a portion. That table supplies the V and J calls and clone size; D and trimming were determined from the DNA. The sample shows about 140,000 clones, around 89% of them seen only once. Sequenced sample: peripheral blood. The chain is built from TRBV6-5 and TRBJ1-6; D is possibly TRBD1 (6 bases). The clonotype originates from a man aged 55 to 70 with active or convalescent COVID-19. In DNA, the CDR3 is TGTGCCAGCAGTTACTCGGACAGATACAATTCACCCCTCCACTTT. Translated, it gives CASSYSDRYNSPLHF.